The rows below give T cell receptor beta chains drawn from one sample of a study of graft-versus-host responses after intestinal transplantation. Sequencing used immunoSEQ multiplex PCR; TCRdb keeps in-frame clones, though not all of them. The sample records fewer than 45,000 clones, about 94% being singletons. The sample here was PBMCs, taken 16 days after intestinal transplant. Source of these receptors: a human patient who received an intestinal transplant, so some T cells may come from the graft donor. The CDR3 runs from the conserved cysteine through the conserved F or W. A D gene is named only where the DNA matches it firmly. Size values are once, few and many counts, or a class for expanded clones, and some rows have none.

clone size	V gene	J gene	D gene	CDR3 protein	CDR3 DNA
NA	TRBV11-1	TRBJ2-1	TRBD2	CASSLAGTGKTYNEQFF	TGTGCCAGTAGCTTAGCGGGAACAGGGAAAACCTACAATGAGCAGTTCTTC
NA	TRBV18	TRBJ1-2	NA	CASSPPPQDFGYTF	TGTGCCAGCTCACCACCGCCGCAGGACTTTGGCTACACCTTC
once	TRBV6-6	TRBJ1-1	NA	CASSYSTGGEAFF	TGTGCCAGCAGTTACTCGACTGGGGGCGAAGCTTTCTTT
NA	TRBV28	TRBJ2-7	NA	CASSFVGTIYEQYF	TGTGCCAGCAGTTTCGTTGGCACCATCTACGAGCAGTACTTC
NA	TRBV5-6	TRBJ2-1	NA	CASSLSYNEQFF	TGTGCCAGCTCCCTCTCCTACAATGAGCAGTTCTTC
NA	TRBV28	TRBJ1-1	TRBD1	CASSFVIDASTGSYMNTEAFF	TGTGCCAGCAGTTTTGTTATAGACGCGTCGACAGGGAGTTATATGAACACTGAAGCTTTCTTT
NA	TRBV10-1	TRBJ1-1	TRBD1	CASRGTGTNTEAFF	TGCGCCAGCAGGGGGACAGGAACCAACACTGAAGCTTTCTTT
NA	TRBV6-5	TRBJ2-7	NA	CASSYNRADEQYF	TGTGCCAGCAGTTACAACCGTGCGGACGAGCAGTACTTC
NA	TRBV19	TRBJ2-7	NA	CASSIGSGYEQYF	TGTGCCAGTAGTATAGGAAGCGGCTACGAGCAGTACTTC
NA	TRBV7-2	TRBJ1-1	NA	CASSLSYRDLWDTEAFF	TGTGCCAGCAGCTTGTCGTATCGGGACCTGTGGGACACTGAAGCTTTCTTT
NA	TRBV11-3	TRBJ2-7	NA	CASSLGREQYF	TGTGCCAGCAGCTTAGGTAGAGAGCAGTACTTC
NA	TRBV19	TRBJ2-1	NA	CASSMVLWPGSRQGKYNEQFF	TGTGCCAGTAGTATGGTTTTGTGGCCGGGTTCTCGGCAGGGCAAATACAATGAGCAGTTCTTC
NA	TRBV9	TRBJ2-1	NA	CASSDTHNEQFF	TGTGCCAGCAGCGATACTCACAATGAGCAGTTCTTC
NA	TRBV6-1	TRBJ2-7	NA	CASHSLSGEQYF	TGTGCCAGCCACAGCTTGTCGGGGGAGCAGTACTTC
NA	TRBV10-3	TRBJ2-4	TRBD2	CAISDLGLAGSEVPLAKNIQYF	TGTGCCATCAGTGATCTCGGGCTAGCGGGAAGCGAGGTGCCGCTAGCCAAAAACATTCAGTACTTC
NA	TRBV7-9	TRBJ2-5	NA	CASSLGFPGGIQETQYF	TGTGCCAGCAGCTTAGGATTCCCAGGAGGGATACAAGAGACCCAGTACTTC
NA	TRBV7-2	TRBJ2-7	TRBD2	CASSLGGLAGPDPTYEQYF	TGTGCCAGCAGCTTAGGGGGACTAGCGGGTCCAGATCCGACCTACGAGCAGTACTTC
NA	TRBV5-6	TRBJ2-1	TRBD2	CASSPGTSVYYNEQFF	TGTGCCAGCAGTCCCGGGACTAGCGTCTACTACAATGAGCAGTTCTTC
NA	TRBV19	TRBJ1-5	NA	CASSIWAVGTQHF	TGTGCCAGTAGTATCTGGGCCGTGGGAACCCAGCATTTT
once	TRBV27	TRBJ1-2	NA	CASSLSNPSNYGYTF	TGTGCCAGCAGTTTATCTAACCCCTCTAACTATGGCTACACCTTC
NA	TRBV28	TRBJ2-7	NA	CASSVQGWYEQYF	TGTGCCAGCAGTGTACAGGGATGGTACGAGCAGTACTTC
NA	TRBV28	TRBJ2-7	NA	CASMVSYEQYF	TGTGCCAGCATGGTAAGCTACGAGCAGTACTTC
NA	TRBV9	TRBJ2-2	NA	CASGYRNGVGTGELFF	TGTGCCAGCGGCTATCGGAACGGGGTTGGCACCGGGGAGCTGTTTTTT
NA	TRBV4-1	TRBJ2-7	NA	CASSRGIGEQYF	TGCGCCAGCAGCCGCGGCATCGGCGAGCAGTACTTC
NA	TRBV4-2	TRBJ2-7	NA	CASSFPPIYEQYF	TGTGCCAGCAGCTTTCCCCCCATCTACGAGCAGTACTTC
NA	TRBV20-1	TRBJ2-7	NA	CSAGEVGEQYF	TGCAGTGCGGGGGAAGTAGGCGAGCAGTACTTC
NA	TRBV7-9	TRBJ2-7	TRBD2	CASSLAHRLADHSYEQYF	TGTGCCAGCAGCTTAGCTCACAGACTAGCGGATCACTCCTACGAGCAGTACTTC
NA	TRBV30	TRBJ2-1	TRBD2	CAWSVRWGLGRARSYNEQFF	TGTGCCTGGAGTGTACGATGGGGGTTAGGGAGGGCTCGCTCCTACAATGAGCAGTTCTTC
few	TRBV18	TRBJ2-1	NA	CASSPLPGVVYNEQFF	TGTGCCAGCTCACCACTCCCGGGAGTGGTCTACAATGAGCAGTTCTTC
NA	TRBV7-3	TRBJ2-1	TRBD1	CASSLGTGVSYNEQFF	TGTGCCAGCAGCCTTGGGACAGGGGTCTCCTACAATGAGCAGTTCTTC
NA	TRBV10-1	TRBJ1-5	NA	CASSQGVNQPQHF	TGCGCCAGCTCCCAGGGTGTCAATCAGCCCCAGCATTTT